What follows are 13 T cell receptor beta chains derived from one specimen sequenced in a study of shared clonotypes between healthy human individuals (dated by TCRdb to the early 2020s). The library was generated by the immunoSEQ multiplex PCR assay. The table comes from immuneACCESS by way of TCRdb, which keeps in-frame sequences with V and J called. Part of the clones is missing from these tables; in studies checked, under half for an unresolved V gene and the rest for unknown reasons. The sample table lists roughly 2.5 million clones, around nine tenths of them with a count of one. The ten biggest clones cover over 0.12% of the sample. Sequenced input: naive CD4+ T cells sorted from blood. Taken with the paper, the label for cell subset or site translates to: CD45RA+ positively selected. These receptor sequences come from a young man in good health.

Regarding this clone: The identical CDR3 is also encoded by other nucleotide sequences in the sample. The chain has TRBV6-5 and TRBJ2-7, with 13 bases aligning to TRBD2. With V trimmed by 0 bases and J by 4 bases, 3 bases remained unmatched. The length of the CDR3 is 16 residues. The V gene's germline CDR1 is MNHEY and CDR2 SVGAGI. DNA of the CDR3: TGTGCCAGCAGTTACTCCCGACTAGCGGGGGGTTACGAGCAGTACTTC. Translating it yields CASSYSRLAGGYEQYF.

The chain employs TRBV19 and TRBJ1-5, with 8 bases matching TRBD1. The J segment lost 3 bases and the V segment lost 3 bases, leaving 4 bases of the junction unmatched. Looked up from germline, CDR1 is LNHDA and CDR2 is SQIVND (reference sequence). The CDR3 length is 15 residues. The CDR3 bases are TGTGCCAGTAGTATTCTGGACAGGGACAATCAGCCCCAGCATTTT. This gives the protein CASSILDRDNQPQHF.

This chain links TRBV2 with TRBJ1-1, with 8 bases identical to TRBD1. Trimming removed 4 bases from V and 5 bases from J; junction bases left unmatched: 6. The CDR3 spans 14 residues. Germline CDR1 reads SNHLY; CDR2 reads FYNNEI. The chain's CDR3 is CASSVHRGGTEAFF. The CDR3 DNA follows: TGTGCCAGCAGTGTCCACAGGGGGGGGACTGAAGCTTTCTTT.

This chain connects TRBV2 to TRBJ1-4; D gene unclear. V was cut by 4 bases and J by 2 bases, with 11 bases left in between. Germline V gene data show CDR1 as SNHLY and CDR2 as FYNNEI. This CDR3 has 15 amino acids. This CDR3 reads CASSGAGVTNEKLFF. The CDR3 DNA reads as TGTGCCAGCAGTGGGGCCGGGGTCACTAATGAAAAACTGTTTTTT. Combining the CDR3 with reference TRBV2 and TRBJ1-4 gives the whole variable domain EPEVTQTPSHQVTQMGQEVILRCVPISNHLYFYWYRQILGQKVEFLVSFYNNEISEKSEIFDDQFSVERPDGSNFTLKIRSTKLEDSAMYFCASSGAGVTNEKLFFGSGTQLSVL.

This rearrangement joins TRBV4-3 to TRBJ2-3, with a tentative D call TRBD2 (6 bases). Trimming left V 0 bases short and J 0 bases short, with 13 bases between. The CDR3 extends over 17 amino acids. Germline V CDR1 and CDR2: LGHNA, YSLEER. Here the CDR3 DNA reads TGCGCCAGCAGCCAAGAAAAAGGACTACCCAGCACAGATACGCAGTATTTT. Its protein is CASSQEKGLPSTDTQYF.

V gene TRBV6-5 combines with J gene TRBJ2-7, with D perhaps TRBD1 or TRBD2 (5 bases each). The CDR3 contains 13 residues. Germline V gene sequence: CDR1 MNHEY, CDR2 SVGAGI. Trimming removed 6 bases at V and 5 bases at J, with 14 bases between. The CDR3, as DNA: TGTGCCAGCAGGGCCCTAGTGGGGGACGAGCAGTACTTC. Protein product: CASRALVGDEQYF.

The rearrangement uses TRBV11-2 and TRBJ1-1, with D unresolved. With 3 bases removed from V and 8 bases from J, the gap between germline ends came to 13 bases. CDR3 length: 13 amino acids. Germline lookup yields CDR1 SGHAT and CDR2 FQNNGV. The CDR3 DNA reads TGTGCCAGCAGCTTGTGGGCCGACGGGGAAGCTTTCTTT. Encoded protein: CASSLWADGEAFF.

V is TRBV2 and J is TRBJ2-5; D uncertain. Trimming pared 1 base from V and 1 base from J, leaving 10 bases between. This CDR3 contains 15 residues. Germline CDR1 and CDR2: SNHLY and FYNNEI. This CDR3 reads CASSEVRLVQETQYF. CDR3 nucleotides: TGTGCCAGCAGTGAAGTGCGGCTGGTCCAAGAGACCCAGTACTTC.

The chain links TRBV21-1 to TRBJ2-3; the table names TRBD2, a call not compared with the DNA. TRBV21-1 corresponds to a pseudogene. This CDR3 is built from 14 residues. In nucleotides, the CDR3 is TGTGCCAGCAGCAAGCTAGCGGGGGTAGATACGCAGTATTTT. This translates into CASSKLAGVDTQYF.

This chain connects TRBV5-1 to TRBJ1-4; D uncertain. With 4 bases removed from V and 0 bases from J, the gap between germline ends came to 13 bases. The CDR3 totals 16 residues. Germline CDR1 and CDR2: SGHRS and YFSETQ. The CDR3 loop reads CASSPGSSATNEKLFF. The CDR3 coding sequence is TGCGCCAGCAGCCCGGGCAGCAGTGCAACTAATGAAAAACTGTTTTTT.

With regard to this clone: Additional DNA sequences in this sample encode the identical CDR3. The V gene is TRBV18, the J gene TRBJ1-1, with TRBD1 identical over 7 bases. Germline V CDR1 and CDR2: KGHSH, LQKENI. Trimming at V came to 3 bases and at J to 2 bases, leaving 3 bases not matched to a gene. The CDR3 runs 14 residues. The CDR3 bases are TGTGCCAGCTCACCGGACAGGAGCAACACTGAAGCTTTCTTT. The encoded protein is CASSPDRSNTEAFF.

This chain uses TRBV2 with TRBJ2-5; no firm D call. CDR1 is SNHLY, CDR2 FYNNEI, per germline. V was pared by 2 bases and J by 5 bases, with 3 bases between. This CDR3 has 11 residues. CDR3 nucleotide sequence: TGTGCCAGCAGTGAATGGGAGACCCAGTACTTC. This encodes CASSEWETQYF. The entire variable domain, with the rest obtained from reference TRBV2 and TRBJ2-5, is as follows: EPEVTQTPSHQVTQMGQEVILRCVPISNHLYFYWYRQILGQKVEFLVSFYNNEISEKSEIFDDQFSVERPDGSNFTLKIRSTKLEDSAMYFCASSEWETQYFGPGTRLLVL.

V and J are TRBV29-1 and TRBJ2-1; TRBD2 aligns across 8 bases. Germline trimming cut 7 bases from V and 4 bases from J; bases unmatched to any gene: 12. Looked up from germline, CDR1 is SQVTM and CDR2 is ANQGSEA. This CDR3 region has 15 residues. CDR3 in amino acids: CSANSGLDYYNEQFF. The DNA for the CDR3 is TGCAGCGCCAACTCGGGACTAGATTATTACAATGAGCAGTTCTTC.